One T cell receptor (beta chain) is described in this entry. This sample stems from a study of blood T cell repertoires in COVID-19. Study at large: Specimens from acute and convalescent COVID-19 originated in the United States, Italy and Spain.

Libraries were prepared by immunoSEQ multiplex PCR; TCRdb keeps only in-frame clonotypes and omits some of them. Of 70,000 to 95,000 clones listed, around four fifths are singletons. The CDR3 covers 14 residues. V was shortened by 2 bases and J by 4 bases, with 11 bases between the two germline ends. Germline V gene data show CDR1 as SGHTA and CDR2 as FQGNSA. The sequenced sample was peripheral blood. The TCR sequence derives from an elderly man with active or convalescent COVID-19. The chain recombines TRBV7-2 with TRBJ1-1; D might be TRBD1 (5 bases). CDR3 region: CASSLFSGGTEAFF. CDR3 nucleotide sequence: TGTGCCAGCAGCTTATTTTCGGGGGGCACTGAAGCTTTCTTT.